This TCR beta chain was retrieved from a study of response to subunit inactivated influenza vaccine (dated by TCRdb to between 2017 and 2018). Looking at the study overall: Deep quantitative profiling of the T cell receptor repertoire was used in the study to follow responses to a trivalent subunit inactivated influenza vaccine.

Concerning this clonotype itself: The target of this receptor is not known. No base qualities exist here, and no much larger clone lies one base off it.

Here is what the overall study found, with its caveats: The authors proposed that each seasonal influenza vaccination may bring in only a limited number of new T cells.

Library prep was done by RT-PCR. Sequencing used an Illumina HiSeq 2500. Through fastp at Q25 and MiXCR, TCRdb rebuilt clones from the public reads, retaining in-frame beta chains. Rows merge per CDR3 protein into single entries with the most common DNA and genes. The sample table holds about 830,000 distinct CDR3 sequences, of which approximately 18% were seen once. 11% of the sample belongs to the ten largest clones. Sequencing was performed on PBMCs from blood, taken 5 days after vaccination. The receptor was isolated from a man aged 50 to 60 who received an inactivated influenza vaccine. Donor details come from another sample of the same person, matched by shared clones.

The DNA sequence reads TGCAGTGCTAGAGAGATAGGCTCCTACAATGAGCAGTTCTTC. This gives the protein CSAREIGSYNEQFF. The receptor chain draws on TRBV20-1 and TRBJ2-1; the D segment cannot be called with confidence. From the cysteine through the phenylalanine, the CDR3 covers 14 amino acids. CDR3 DNA only is kept here, 42 bases in frame from base 1. At the junction V is shortened by 0 bases and J by 0 bases, with 6 bases in between. The germline V gene (reference sequence) sets CDR1 to DFQATT and CDR2 to SNEGSKA.